These 25 T cell receptor beta chains share one sample of origin, sequenced in a study of HIV-infected patients and healthy controls. Alpha and beta constant-region primers primed reverse transcription of approximately 0.55 ug RNA. Alpha and beta chain libraries were made separately by chain-specific third strand synthesis with multiplexing indices. TCRdb used MiXCR to reprocess the 5' RACE reads, holding one entry per CDR3 protein. The sample carries 18,000 or so distinct CDR3 sequences, more than 10% recorded once. All unsorted peripheral T cells were captured because whole blood was used without fractionation. The sample consisted of blood. The receptors derive from an adult in good health.

This clonotype showed up many times. The rearrangement joins TRBV6-5 to TRBJ2-1, with 10 bases fitting TRBD2. This CDR3 contains 15 residues. CDR1 and CDR2 (germline): MNHEY, SVGAGI. J was trimmed by 13 bases and V by 6 bases; bases with no gene match: 15. This chain's CDR3 is CASSPRGSGGAGQFF. Written as DNA, the CDR3 is TGTGCCAGCAGCCCACGGGGAAGCGGGGGGGCAGGACAGTTCTTC.

The rearrangement uses TRBV16 and TRBJ1-6; D not certain. Germline CDR1 is KGHSY and CDR2 is FQNENV. Trimming stripped 4 bases from V and 8 bases from J, with 15 bases between. The CDR3 covers 15 residues. The CDR3: CASSPLGRVDSPLHF. The CDR3 region has the DNA TGTGCCAGCAGCCCCCTAGGTCGGGTTGATTCACCCCTCCACTTT.

This chain links TRBV2 with TRBJ1-1; D not certain. Germline CDR1 and CDR2: SNHLY and FYNNEI. Trimming cost V 10 bases and J 0 bases, with 6 bases left between them. CDR3 size: 11 residues. The CDR3 nucleotides read TGTGCCACCATGGTGAACACTGAAGCTTTCTTT. This translates into CATMVNTEAFF.

There are many counts of this clonotype. The rearrangement links TRBV6-5 to TRBJ2-1, with D possibly being TRBD2 (5 bases). Germline CDR1 and CDR2: MNHEY and SVGAGI. The germline V and J ends were trimmed by 2 bases and 7 bases, with 9 bases remaining between them. The CDR3 consists of 13 residues. CDR3 in DNA: TGTGCCAGCAGTTACGCCGGGGAAAATGAGCAGTTCTTC. Amino acids: CASSYAGENEQFF.

This clonotype was seen ten or more times. In nucleotides, the CDR3 is TGCAGTGCTAGAGATTTCTTGAGCGGGGGTTCTGAATCTAGCACAGATACGCAGTATTTT. This codes for CSARDFLSGGSESSTDTQYF. This chain links TRBV20-1 with TRBJ2-3; 8 bases align to TRBD2. The CDR3 extends over 20 amino acids. The germline gives CDR1 DFQATT, CDR2 SNEGSKA (reference sequence). V lost 0 bases to trimming and J lost 0 bases; unmatched junction nucleotides: 17.

The chain has TRBV20-1 and TRBJ2-5; TRBD2 is a possible D gene (6 bases). Germline lookup yields CDR1 DFQATT and CDR2 SNEGSKA (reference sequence). The V gene lost 1 base and the J gene lost 6 bases, with 21 bases spanning the gap. CDR3 length equals 16 residues. The CDR3 here is CSARAPSRAGGQTQYF. The CDR3 DNA follows: TGCAGTGCTAGAGCTCCGAGCCGGGCAGGAGGGCAGACCCAGTACTTC.

This clonotype is deemed medium-sized (0.01 to 0.1%). The V call is TRBV25-1, the J call TRBJ2-5; no clear D gene. Trimming took 2 bases from V and 6 from J, leaving 22 bases between them. The CDR3 length is 17 residues. Germline V CDR1 and CDR2: MGHDK, SYGVNS. Written as DNA, the CDR3 is TGTGCCAGCAGTGAAGACGCCTATCGGGCCCCTTTGAAGACCCAGTACTTC. Its protein product is CASSEDAYRAPLKTQYF. Full variable domain (outside the CDR3, taken from reference TRBV25-1 and TRBJ2-5): EADIYQTPRYLVIGTGKKITLECSQTMGHDKMYWYQQDPGMELHLIHYSYGVNSTEKGDLSSESTVSRIRTEHFPLTLESARPSHTSQYLCASSEDAYRAPLKTQYFGPGTRLLVL.

DNA of the CDR3: TGTGCCAGCAGCGTAGAAGGACAGCCCTATGGCTACACCTTC. Translation gives CASSVEGQPYGYTF. V and J are TRBV9 and TRBJ1-2, with D perhaps TRBD1 (6 bases). Trimming shortened V by 0 bases and J by 4 bases, and 10 bases separated the two germline ends. The V gene's germline CDR1 is SGDLS and CDR2 YYNGEE. This CDR3 is 14 amino acids long.

This clonotype has at least ten counts. V and J are TRBV12-3 or TRBV12-4 and TRBJ2-2; the match to TRBD2 covers 16 bases. The V segment lost 10 bases and the J segment 3 bases; nucleotides outside the gene matches: 8. The length of the CDR3 is 17 residues. The CDR3 DNA reads TGTGCCACTTCAGGGACTAGCGGGGGGGTTTACACCGGGGAGCTGTTTTTT. This codes for CATSGTSGGVYTGELFF.

There are many counts of this clonotype. CDR3 amino acids: CASRQGLQPQHF. CDR3 DNA: TGTGCCAGCAGACAGGGACTTCAGCCCCAGCATTTT. The J gene is TRBJ1-5, the V gene TRBV6-6; the D gene is possibly TRBD1 (6 bases). With 6 bases removed from V and 6 bases from J, the gap between germline ends came to 9 bases. This CDR3 contains 12 residues. Germline CDR1 is MNHNY and CDR2 is SVGAGI (reference sequence).

The gene calls are TRBV5-4 and TRBJ1-5; 7 nucleotides line up with TRBD2. The J call may be mistaken, given a closer DNA end match to TRBJ2-3. This CDR3 is 15 amino acids long. Germline V gives CDR1 SGHNT, CDR2 YYREEE (reference sequence). The CDR3 region has the DNA TGTGCCAGCAGCTTGGACGGGGGGAGCAATCAGCCCCAGTATTTT. This encodes CASSLDGGSNQPQYF.

In this sample, this clonotype turned up many times. The chain carries TRBV20-1 and TRBJ2-1; maybe TRBD2 (6 bases). This CDR3 comprises 14 residues. The V gene's germline CDR1 is DFQATT and CDR2 SNEGSKA (reference sequence). The germline V and J ends were trimmed by 1 base and 2 bases, with 9 bases remaining between them. The CDR3 DNA is TGCAGTGCTAGAGTGGCTAGCGCCTACAATGAGCAGTTCTTC. Translated: CSARVASAYNEQFF.

V usage is TRBV20-1 and J usage is TRBJ2-1; TRBD2 agrees at 12 bases. V lost 6 bases and J lost 7; bases outside the gene matches: 7. The CDR3 is 14 residues long. The germline V gene has CDR1 DFQATT and CDR2 SNEGSKA (reference sequence). Here the CDR3 DNA reads TGCAGTGCATCTAGCGGGGGGGACGGGAATGAGCAGTTCTTC. Its protein product is CSASSGGDGNEQFF.

This clonotype appeared many times. V gene TRBV11-1 combines with J gene TRBJ2-3; D ambiguous. Trimming stripped 1 base from V and 6 bases from J, with 8 bases between. The CDR3 sequence is 13 residues long. In germline, CDR1 is SGHAT, CDR2 FQDESV (reference sequence). The DNA of the CDR3 is TGTGCCAGCAGCTTAGGTTTCGAGGATACGCAGTATTTT. Translation gives CASSLGFEDTQYF.

In regard to this clonotype: A read error may account for a junction end that differs from germline. The rearrangement joins TRBV4-2 to TRBJ2-7, with D possibly being TRBD1 (6 bases). This CDR3 region has 15 residues. CDR1 and CDR2 (germline): LGHNA, YNFKEQ. The chain's CDR3 is CASSTDRTSSYQQYF. In DNA, the CDR3 is TGTGCCAGCAGTACCGACAGGACATCCTCCTACCAGCAGTACTTC.

This clonotype was detected a few times. The rearrangement joins TRBV20-1 to TRBJ1-1, with a possible D match to TRBD1 (5 bases). V lost 1 base to trimming and J lost 3 bases, with 12 bases between them. The CDR3 is made up of 14 amino acids. The V gene's germline CDR1 is DFQATT and CDR2 SNEGSKA (reference sequence). This CDR3 is CSARGGAAYTEAFF. For the CDR3, the DNA is TGCAGTGCTAGAGGTGGGGCAGCCTACACTGAAGCTTTCTTT.

This clonotype was seen at least ten times. The V and J genes are TRBV19 and TRBJ1-5; 7 nucleotides match TRBD1. V was pared by 9 bases and J by 0 bases, with 11 bases of the junction left unmatched. The CDR3 has 16 amino acids. CDR1 is LNHDA, CDR2 SQIVND, per germline (reference sequence). The CDR3, as DNA: TGTGCCAGCAAGGGACAGCCTAACTATAGCAATCAGCCCCAGCATTTT. This codes for CASKGQPNYSNQPQHF. Full variable domain (missing parts from reference TRBV19 and TRBJ1-5): DGGITQSPKYLFRKEGQNVTLSCEQNLNHDAMYWYRQDPGQGLRLIYYSQIVNDFQKGDIAEGYSVSREKKESFPLTVTSAQKNPTAFYLCASKGQPNYSNQPQHFGDGTRLSIL.

This clonotype was counted at least ten times. This chain links TRBV9 with TRBJ2-3; D is unclear. The CDR3 length is 14 residues. CDR1 is SGDLS and CDR2 is YYNGEE in the germline V gene. V lost 0 bases, J lost 1 base, and 6 bases lay in between. CDR3 protein: CASSVASGTDTQYF. The CDR3 coding sequence is TGTGCCAGCAGCGTAGCGAGCGGCACAGATACGCAGTATTTT.

This clonotype appeared many times. Mismatch with germline at one junction end may stem from a read error. This chain joins TRBV20-1 and TRBJ2-1; TRBD1 aligns across 9 bases. The CDR3 covers 13 residues. Germline loops: CDR1 DFQATT, CDR2 SNEGSKA (reference sequence). The CDR3 loop is CSVRQGDYNEQFF. For the CDR3, the DNA is TGCAGTGTTAGACAGGGGGACTACAATGAGCAGTTCTTC.

This clonotype was detected many times. This chain connects TRBV4-3 to TRBJ1-6, with 8 bases aligning to TRBD1. Per germline, CDR1 LGHNA and CDR2 YSLEER. CDR3 length: 18 amino acids. J was trimmed by 4 bases and V by 5 bases; bases with no gene match: 13. The CDR3 DNA is TGCGCCAGCAGCTCTCTGAACGTTGGGACAGGTTATAATTCACCCCTCCACTTT. Amino acid sequence: CASSSLNVGTGYNSPLHF.

This clonotype was detected many times. The genes are TRBV20-1 and TRBJ2-3; 13 bases are a match to TRBD2. CDR1 and CDR2 from the germline V gene are DFQATT and SNEGSKA (reference sequence). Germline trimming cut 5 bases from V and 3 bases from J; bases unmatched to any gene: 8. The CDR3 consists of 16 residues. CDR3 DNA sequence: TGCAGTGCTCCCCGGACTAGCGGGGGCCCAACAGATACGCAGTATTTT. This gives the protein CSAPRTSGGPTDTQYF.

This clonotype was recorded once. The chain links TRBV7-2 to TRBJ2-3, with 16 bases lining up with TRBD2. Germline V gives CDR1 SGHTA, CDR2 FQGNSA. The CDR3 sequence is 17 residues long. V shed 5 bases, J shed 11 bases, and the junction held 13 bases outside the gene matches. The CDR3 loop reads CASSKGLAGGPFDGQYF. As DNA, the CDR3 is TGTGCCAGCAGCAAGGGACTAGCGGGGGGGCCGTTCGACGGGCAGTATTTT.

In DNA, the CDR3 is TGTGCCAGCAGTGAGGGGACACTCGAGCTGTCCGGCTACACCTTC. This gives the protein CASSEGTLELSGYTF. The gene calls are TRBV28 and TRBJ1-2, with a possible D match to TRBD1 (6 bases). V was trimmed by 5 bases and J by 8 bases, leaving 21 bases between them. This CDR3 is 15 amino acids long. CDR1 is MDHEN, CDR2 SYDVKM, per germline.

The DNA for the CDR3 is TGTGCCAGCAGCTTGCTGGGGGCCACGGGAGAGACCCAGTACTTC. Its protein product is CASSLLGATGETQYF. The chain joins TRBV7-2 to TRBJ2-5, with D tentatively TRBD1 (6 bases). The germline V and J ends were trimmed by 3 bases and 4 bases, with 15 bases remaining between them. This CDR3 spans 15 amino acids. Germline values: CDR1 SGHTA, CDR2 FQGNSA.

This clonotype was found many times. The chain employs TRBV30 and TRBJ1-1; D is uncertain. Germline-derived CDR1 and CDR2 are GTSNPN and SVGIG (reference sequence). The V gene lost 0 bases and the J gene lost 4 bases, with 9 bases spanning the gap. The CDR3 has 13 residues. DNA of the CDR3: TGTGCCTGGAGTGTACTCAGGACCACTGAAGCTTTCTTT. Its translation is CAWSVLRTTEAFF.